The 23 T cell receptor beta chains below were found in one sample sequenced in a study of T cell repertoires in cytomegalovirus infection. TCRdb re-derived calls from the reads in MiXCR, one entry per CDR3 protein. The table lists some 920,000 distinct CDR3 sequences, 30% to 40% of them singletons. These receptors' antigens are unknown. Sequencing used cultured CD8+ T cells from PBMCs, obtained from culture after CMV antigen stimulation. The source of these receptors is a human donor in good health (CMV status not recorded). Some clones in this sample may be carry-over from other donors' samples.

The chain has TRBV5-5 and TRBJ2-3, with TRBD1 identical over 10 bases. The CDR3 spans 16 residues. The trim removed 4 bases at V and 0 bases at J, leaving 5 bases unmatched. The V gene's germline CDR1 is SGHKS and CDR2 YYEKEE (reference sequence). CDR3 nucleotides: TGTGCCAGCAGCGGGCGACAGGGGGCGAGCACAGATACGCAGTATTTT. Its translation: CASSGRQGASTDTQYF.

Notes on this clonotype: With a much larger clone just one base away, this may be a read error. V usage is TRBV7-4 and J usage is TRBJ2-1, with D tentatively TRBD1 or TRBD2 (5 bases each). Germline V gene data show CDR1 as SGHVT and CDR2 as SQSDAQ. This CDR3 has 15 amino acids. CDR3 region: CASSSREYSYNKQFF. CDR3 in DNA: TGTGCCAGCAGCTCCAGGGAGTACTCCTACAATAAGCAGTTCTTC. Full variable domain (rest looked up from reference TRBV7-4 and TRBJ2-1): GAGVSQSPRYKVAKRGRDVALRCDSISGHVTLYWYRQTLGQGSEVLTYSQSDAQRDKSGRPSGRFSAERPERSVSTLKIQRTEQGDSAVYLCASSSREYSYNKQFFGPGTRLTVL.

The chain couples TRBV14 to TRBJ2-1; the D gene is possibly TRBD1 (6 bases). The ends were cut back, 3 bases at V and 1 base at J, with 10 bases in the middle. Germline lookup yields CDR1 SGHDN and CDR2 FVKESK. CDR3 length equals 15 residues. The CDR3 DNA is TGTGCCAGCAGCCATGTCGACAGGTCCTACAATGAGCAGTTCTTC. Amino acids: CASSHVDRSYNEQFF. Full variable domain (remainder filled in from reference TRBV14 and TRBJ2-1): EAGVTQFPSHSVIEKGQTVTLRCDPISGHDNLYWYRRVMGKEIKFLLHFVKESKQDESGMPNNRFLAERTGGTYSTLKVQPAELEDSGVYFCASSHVDRSYNEQFFGPGTRLTVL.

J is TRBJ1-2 and V is TRBV7-2, with D possibly being TRBD1 (6 bases). This CDR3 comprises 14 residues. The ends were cut back, 6 bases at V and 7 bases at J, with 18 bases in the middle. The germline CDR1 and CDR2 sequences are SGHTA and FQGNSA. The DNA of the CDR3 is TGTGCCAGCAGAACACCGGGACACTTCTGTGGCTACACCTTC. Amino acids: CASRTPGHFCGYTF. The whole variable domain, filled in from reference TRBV7-2 and TRBJ1-2, reads GAGVSQSPSNKVTEKGKDVELRCDPISGHTALYWYRQSLGQGLEFLIYFQGNSAPDKSGLPSDRFSAERTGGSVSTLTIQRTQQEDSAVYLCASRTPGHFCGYTFGSGTRLTVV.

This rearrangement joins TRBV18 to TRBJ2-1; D may be TRBD2 (6 bases). The length of the CDR3 is 15 residues. Germline assignment: CDR1 KGHSH and CDR2 LQKENI. Trimming took 6 bases from V and 8 from J, leaving 20 bases between them. CDR3 residues: CASSGGVLARDEQFF. As DNA, the CDR3 is TGTGCCAGCTCCGGAGGGGTTCTAGCGCGCGATGAGCAGTTCTTC.

This clonotype was counted at least ten times. The gene calls are TRBV7-2 and TRBJ1-3; D is undetermined. Germline V CDR1 and CDR2: SGHTA, FQGNSA. Between the trimmed V and J ends, which lost 4 bases and 6 bases, there was a span of 16 bases. The length of the CDR3 is 15 residues. The chain's CDR3 is CASSSDPFSLNTIYF. CDR3 nucleotides: TGTGCCAGCAGCTCCGACCCCTTTTCTTTAAACACCATATATTTT.

About this clonotype itself: A junction boundary mismatches the germline segment, possibly from a read error. V gene TRBV5-8 combines with J gene TRBJ2-1; 7 bases map to TRBD2. Germline CDR1 reads SGHTS; CDR2 reads YDEGEE. The CDR3 extends over 15 amino acids. The CDR3 is CTSSIAGSSYNEQFF. For the CDR3, the DNA is TGTACCAGCAGCATAGCGGGTAGCTCCTACAATGAGCAGTTCTTC.

This sequence joins TRBV27 and TRBJ2-5; possible D gene TRBD2, 6 bases. The CDR3 consists of 13 residues. Trimming took off 8 bases at V and 4 bases at J, with 14 bases between the two ends. The germline V gene encodes CDR1 MNHEY and CDR2 SMNVEV (reference sequence). Written as DNA, the CDR3 is TGTGCCAGCGCGTCGGGACTCTTAGAGACCCAGTACTTC. Its translation is CASASGLLETQYF.

J is TRBJ2-2 and V is TRBV7-8; TRBD2 agrees at 9 bases. Germline assignment: CDR1 SGHVS and CDR2 FQNEAQ. V lost 8 bases and J lost 6; bases outside the gene matches: 4. The CDR3 contains 13 residues. CDR3 sequence (DNA): TGTGCCAGCTGGGCGGGGGGGTCCGGGGAGCTGTTTTTT. Encoded protein: CASWAGGSGELFF.

Worth noting for this clonotype: It may be a read error: a sequence one base away is much more abundant. The conserved final phenylalanine or tryptophan is absent from the CDR3, which likely points to a read error. The J gene is TRBJ1-1, the V gene TRBV7-6; D unresolved. CDR1 and CDR2 (germline): SGHVS, FNYEAQ. V shed 3 bases and J shed 2 bases, with 7 bases lying between them. The length of the CDR3 is 13 residues. This chain's CDR3 is CASSFGINTEAFS. CDR3 DNA sequence: TGTGCCAGCAGCTTCGGGATTAACACTGAAGCTTTCTCT.

This chain joins TRBV13 and TRBJ2-6; possibly TRBD2 for D (7 bases). Deletions cut 2 bases from V and 2 bases from J, with 16 bases between. Germline V CDR1 and CDR2: PRHDT, FYEKMQ (reference sequence). The CDR3 is 18 residues long. DNA for the CDR3: TGTGCCAGCAGCTTATGGGGGGGGCCCCGGGCTGGGGCCAACGTCCTGACTTTC. Protein sequence: CASSLWGGPRAGANVLTF. The full variable domain, rest sourced from reference TRBV13 and TRBJ2-6, is AAGVIQSPRHLIKEKRETATLKCYPIPRHDTVYWYQQGPGQDPQFLISFYEKMQSDKGSIPDRFSAQQFSDYHSELNMSSLELGDSALYFCASSLWGGPRAGANVLTFGAGSRLTVL.

This clonotype showed up many times. This rearrangement joins TRBV7-2 to TRBJ2-1; D is unresolved. Trimming pared 1 base from V and 5 bases from J, leaving 9 bases between. This CDR3 has 14 residues. CDR1 and CDR2 (germline): SGHTA, FQGNSA. CDR3 coding DNA: TGTGCCAGCAGCTTAGTTGGCAGCAACAATGAGCAGTTCTTC. Translating it yields CASSLVGSNNEQFF.

This clonotype has just a few counts. The chain couples TRBV12-5 to TRBJ2-7; the D call may be TRBD1 or TRBD2 (5 bases each). Trimming removed 2 bases at V and 2 bases at J, with 7 bases between. The length of the CDR3 is 13 residues. Germline V gives CDR1 LGHNT, CDR2 FRNRAP. CDR3 region: CASGLLGAYEQYV. In DNA form, the CDR3 reads TGTGCTAGTGGTTTGCTGGGGGCCTACGAGCAGTACGTC.

This clonotype has only a few counts. The V gene is TRBV7-9, the J gene TRBJ1-1, with D maybe TRBD1 (5 bases). In germline, CDR1 is SEHNR, CDR2 FQNEAQ (reference sequence). The CDR3 spans 14 residues. Trimming removed 5 bases at V and 4 bases at J, with 14 bases between. CDR3 sequence (DNA): TGTGCCAGCAGCGATATCCGGGGGTCCACTGAAGCTTTCTTT. This translates into CASSDIRGSTEAFF.

In the case of this clonotype: Germline is not matched at one junction end, which may reflect a read error. The chain uses TRBV19 and TRBJ2-1; D is possibly TRBD2 (7 bases). Germline CDR1 is LNHDA and CDR2 is SQIVND (reference sequence). This CDR3 region has 15 residues. The CDR3 DNA follows: TGTGCCAGTAGTATAACGGGGGGCTCCTACAATAAGCAGTTCTTC. Amino acids: CASSITGGSYNKQFF.

Only a few counts were recorded for this clonotype. This sequence joins TRBV6-5 and TRBJ2-2, with unresolved D. The CDR3 is made up of 14 amino acids. The germline V gene encodes CDR1 MNHEY and CDR2 SVGAGI. The ends were cut back, 2 bases at V and 0 bases at J, with 4 bases in the middle. The CDR3 coding sequence is TGTGCCAGCAGTTACCGTGCGAACACCGGGGAGCTGTTTTTT. As protein: CASSYRANTGELFF.

This clonotype came up a few times. The chain has TRBV7-9 and TRBJ2-3; 9 bases are a match to TRBD1. Germline CDR1 is SEHNR and CDR2 is FQNEAQ (reference sequence). The ends lost 5 bases at V and 2 bases at J; junction bases unmatched: 8. This CDR3 region has 16 residues. The CDR3 bases are TGTGCCAGCAGCCCACGGACAGGGGATCACACAGATACGCAGTATTTT. Translation gives CASSPRTGDHTDTQYF.

This clonotype was detected many times. The V call is TRBV7-2, the J call TRBJ1-1; 7 bases are shared with TRBD1. The CDR3 spans 18 residues. Germline lookup yields CDR1 SGHTA and CDR2 FQGNSA. With 2 bases clipped from V and 1 base from J, the junction kept 13 bases outside the gene matches. Here the CDR3 DNA reads TGTGCCAGCAGCTTATTCTGGACAGGACAAGGAGGGAACACTGAAGCTTTCTTT. It is translated as CASSLFWTGQGGNTEAFF.

The chain uses TRBV5-1 and TRBJ2-7; D remains unclear. Germline CDR1 is SGHRS and CDR2 is YFSETQ. The CDR3 has 15 amino acids. Trimming shortened V by 0 bases and J by 1 base, and 11 bases separated the two germline ends. CDR3 sequence (DNA): TGCGCCAGCAGCTTGGCCCAGGACCAATCCTACGAGCAGTACTTC. It specifies CASSLAQDQSYEQYF.

The rearrangement joins TRBV4-1 to TRBJ1-1; tentative D call: TRBD1 (5 bases). Germline V gene sequence: CDR1 MGHRA, CDR2 YSYEKL. The CDR3 has 15 amino acids. Trimming left V 0 bases short and J 3 bases short, with 11 bases between. CDR3 loop: CASSQDLGVYTEAFF. The DNA of the CDR3 is TGCGCCAGCAGCCAAGATCTAGGGGTCTACACTGAAGCTTTCTTT.

This clonotype was detected a few times. The chain links TRBV28 to TRBJ2-7; D is possibly TRBD1 (5 bases). V lost 4 bases, J lost 3 bases, and 13 bases lay in between. This CDR3 has 14 amino acids. Germline V gene sequence: CDR1 MDHEN, CDR2 SYDVKM. The DNA of the CDR3 is TGTGCCAGCAGTTATATGGGGCAAAGCTACGAGCAGTACTTC. It is translated as CASSYMGQSYEQYF.

With respect to this clonotype: A clone one base away is much larger, so this may be a read error. The chain couples TRBV7-8 to TRBJ2-5, with D maybe TRBD2 (5 bases). Looked up from germline, CDR1 is SGHVS and CDR2 is FQNEAQ. This CDR3 is built from 15 residues. This CDR3 is CVSSHWFKEEETQYF. CDR3 nucleotides: TGTGTCAGCAGCCACTGGTTTAAGGAGGAAGAGACCCAGTACTTC.

Of note for this clonotype: With a much larger clone just one base away, this may be a read error. The chain employs TRBV4-1 and TRBJ2-5; perhaps D is TRBD1 or TRBD2 (5 bases each). V was cut by 0 bases and J by 5 bases, with 10 bases left in between. The length of the CDR3 is 14 residues. Germline CDR1 is MGHRA and CDR2 is YSYEKL. The chain's CDR3 is CASSQERGDETQYF. The CDR3 coding sequence is TGCGCCAGCAGCCAAGAGAGGGGCGATGAGACCCAGTACTTC.